The rows below give T cell receptor beta chains drawn from one sample of a study of blood T cell repertoires in COVID-19. The repertoire was sequenced with immunoSEQ multiplex PCR; TCRdb's copy has only in-frame clones and lacks some. In the table there are under 250,000 clones, 92% of which are singletons. Sequencing used peripheral blood. The receptors were sampled from a man aged 25 to 45 with acute or convalescent COVID-19. The conserved cysteine and the conserved F or W are not part of the CDR3 here. Clone sizes are given selectively: once, few, many, or a class where the clone is expanded.

size | J | V | CDR3
once | TRBJ1-5 | TRBV18 | ASSPDRVSNQPQH
NA | TRBJ2-7 | TRBV3-1/TRBV3-2 | ASSLVAGSYEQY
NA | TRBJ1-3 | TRBV19 | ASRRRGLEDGNTIY
few | TRBJ1-5 | TRBV6-6 | ASSRAGGAANQPQH
NA | TRBJ2-1 | TRBV29-1 | SVAGTREIYNEQF
once | TRBJ1-1 | TRBV14 | ASSQLTENTEAF
NA | TRBJ1-2 | TRBV15 | ATSRDFGGYGYT
once | TRBJ2-7 | TRBV7-9 | ASSWSSGAEQY
NA | TRBJ1-2 | TRBV18 | ASSPVGRNYGYT
few | TRBJ2-3 | TRBV27 | ASRRRETSTDTQY
NA | TRBJ2-5 | TRBV6-6 | ASTPGFADRGETQY
once | TRBJ2-3 | TRBV27 | ASSWGPTDTQY
NA | TRBJ2-7 | TRBV11-2 | ASSFGTGRSYEQY
NA | TRBJ2-1 | TRBV9 | ASSGSRTYNEQF
NA | TRBJ1-3 | TRBV5-1 | ASSGDYGNTIY
NA | TRBJ1-2 | TRBV28 | ASSFSAGRNT
once | TRBJ1-1 | TRBV19 | ASNRDRADAEAF
NA | TRBJ1-6 | TRBV14 | ASSQDWAGSPLH
NA | TRBJ2-7 | TRBV5-4 | ASSPGSHRGSYEQY
once | TRBJ2-5 | TRBV7-2 | ASRSTGTTGETQY
NA | TRBJ1-2 | TRBV19 | ASSKIGTDYGYT
few | TRBJ1-1 | TRBV20-1 | SATSGRKAF
NA | TRBJ1-2 | TRBV9 | ASSVGGNGYT
NA | TRBJ1-1 | TRBV9 | ASSVEGYSEAF
NA | TRBJ2-5 | TRBV20-1 | SASLQRDGTQY
NA | TRBJ2-5 | TRBV5-6 | ASSLQRGGWQETQY
NA | TRBJ2-5 | TRBV5-5 | ASSFGGGLGTQY
NA | TRBJ1-2 | TRBV5-1 | ASSLGQAGAYGYT
NA | TRBJ1-4 | TRBV7-2 | ASSLARATNEKLF